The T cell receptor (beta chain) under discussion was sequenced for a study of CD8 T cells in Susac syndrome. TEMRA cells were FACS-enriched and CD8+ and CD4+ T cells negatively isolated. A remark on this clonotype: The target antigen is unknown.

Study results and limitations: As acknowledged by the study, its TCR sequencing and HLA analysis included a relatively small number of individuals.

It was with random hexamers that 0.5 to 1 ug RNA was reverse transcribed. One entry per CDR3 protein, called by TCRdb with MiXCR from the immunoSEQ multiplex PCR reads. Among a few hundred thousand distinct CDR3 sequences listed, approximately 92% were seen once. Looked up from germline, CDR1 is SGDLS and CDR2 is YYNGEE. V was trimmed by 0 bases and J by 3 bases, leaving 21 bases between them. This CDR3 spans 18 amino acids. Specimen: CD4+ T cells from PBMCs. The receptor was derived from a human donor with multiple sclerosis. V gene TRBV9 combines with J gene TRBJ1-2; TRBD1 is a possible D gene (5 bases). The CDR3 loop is CASSVEEGLGGVDYGYTF. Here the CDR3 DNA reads TGTGCCAGCAGCGTAGAGGAGGGGTTGGGGGGAGTTGACTATGGCTACACCTTC. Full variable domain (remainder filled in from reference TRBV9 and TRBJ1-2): DSGVTQTPKHLITATGQRVTLRCSPRSGDLSVYWYQQSLDQGLQFLIQYYNGEERAKGNILERFSAQQFPDLHSELNLSSLELGDSALYFCASSVEEGLGGVDYGYTFGSGTRLTVV.